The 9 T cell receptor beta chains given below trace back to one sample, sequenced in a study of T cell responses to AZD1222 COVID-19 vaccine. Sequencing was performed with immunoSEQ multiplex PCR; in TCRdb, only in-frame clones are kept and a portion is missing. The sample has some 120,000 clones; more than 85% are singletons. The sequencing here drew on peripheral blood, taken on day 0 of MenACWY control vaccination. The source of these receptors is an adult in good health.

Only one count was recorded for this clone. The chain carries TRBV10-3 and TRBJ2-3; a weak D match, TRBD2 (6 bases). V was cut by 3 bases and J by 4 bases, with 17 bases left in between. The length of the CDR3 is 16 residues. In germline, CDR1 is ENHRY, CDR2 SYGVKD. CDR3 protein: CAISDPVGGSADTQYF. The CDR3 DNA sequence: TGTGCCATCAGTGACCCCGTGGGGGGAAGTGCAGATACGCAGTATTTT.

This CDR3 is CASIWTATNEKLFF. CDR3 DNA sequence: TGTGCCAGCATTTGGACAGCAACTAATGAAAAACTGTTTTTT. This chain links TRBV2 with TRBJ1-4; perhaps TRBD1 as D (6 bases). CDR1 and CDR2 (germline): SNHLY, FYNNEI. Trimming stripped 7 bases from V and 0 bases from J, with 9 bases between. The CDR3 is 14 amino acids.

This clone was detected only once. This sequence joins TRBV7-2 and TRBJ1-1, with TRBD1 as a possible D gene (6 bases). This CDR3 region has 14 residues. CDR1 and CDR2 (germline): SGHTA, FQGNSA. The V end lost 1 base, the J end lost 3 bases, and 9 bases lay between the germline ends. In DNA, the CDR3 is TGTGCCAGCAGCTTAGTTCAGGGGTACACTGAAGCTTTCTTT. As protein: CASSLVQGYTEAFF.

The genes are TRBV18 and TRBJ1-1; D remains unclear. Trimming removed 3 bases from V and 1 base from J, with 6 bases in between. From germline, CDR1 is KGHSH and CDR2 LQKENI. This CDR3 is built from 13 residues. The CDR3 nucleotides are TGTGCCAGCTCACCGCAGAAGAACACTGAAGCTTTCTTT. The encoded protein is CASSPQKNTEAFF.

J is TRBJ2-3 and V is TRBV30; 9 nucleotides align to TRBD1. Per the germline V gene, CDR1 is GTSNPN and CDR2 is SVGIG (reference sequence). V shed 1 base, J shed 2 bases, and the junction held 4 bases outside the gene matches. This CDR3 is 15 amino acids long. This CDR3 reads CAWSGTGVYTDTQYF. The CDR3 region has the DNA TGTGCCTGGAGTGGGACAGGGGTGTACACAGATACGCAGTATTTT.

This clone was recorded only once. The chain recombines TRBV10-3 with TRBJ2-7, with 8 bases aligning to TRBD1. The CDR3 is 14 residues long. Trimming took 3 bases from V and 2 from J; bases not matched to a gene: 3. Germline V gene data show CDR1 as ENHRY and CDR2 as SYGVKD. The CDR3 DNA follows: TGTGCCATCAGTGAAACAGGGGGTACCTACGAGCAGTACTTC. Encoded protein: CAISETGGTYEQYF.

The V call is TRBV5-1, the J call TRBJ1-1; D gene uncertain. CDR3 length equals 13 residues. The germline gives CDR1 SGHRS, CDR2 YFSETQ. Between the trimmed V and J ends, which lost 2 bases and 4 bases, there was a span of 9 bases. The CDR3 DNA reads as TGCGCCAGCAGCTTCTCGGCACGCACTGAAGCTTTCTTT. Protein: CASSFSARTEAFF.

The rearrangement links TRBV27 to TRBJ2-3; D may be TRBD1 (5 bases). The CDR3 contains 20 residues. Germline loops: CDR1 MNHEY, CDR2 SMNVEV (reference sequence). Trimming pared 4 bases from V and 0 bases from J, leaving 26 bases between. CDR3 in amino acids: CASSSPDDRPSAPSTDTQYF. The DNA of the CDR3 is TGTGCCAGCAGTTCCCCGGATGACAGACCCTCCGCCCCAAGCACAGATACGCAGTATTTT.

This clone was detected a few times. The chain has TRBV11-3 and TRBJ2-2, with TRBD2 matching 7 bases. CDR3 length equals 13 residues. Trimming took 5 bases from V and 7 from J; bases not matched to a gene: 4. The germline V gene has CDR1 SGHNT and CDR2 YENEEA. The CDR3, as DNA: TGTGCCAGCAGCCTAAAGCGGGGCGGGGAGCTGTTTTTT. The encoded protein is CASSLKRGGELFF.